What follows are 19 T cell receptor beta chains derived from one specimen sequenced in a study of blood T cells in healthy people across ages. A second PCR, run for roughly 7 to 11 cycles, used a sample-barcoded 5' primer plus a J-beta primer mix. TCRdb reprocessed the 5' RACE reads via MiXCR and lists one record per CDR3 protein. The sample contains roughly 1.9 million distinct CDR3 sequences, roughly two fifths of which appear only once. Sequencing was performed on blood. These receptors came from a human donor in good health.

The chain joins TRBV2 to TRBJ1-5; TRBD1 might be the D (6 bases). CDR3 length equals 16 residues. Trimming took 7 bases from V and 4 from J, leaving 20 bases between them. Germline CDR1 SNHLY, CDR2 FYNNEI. DNA for the CDR3: TGTGCCAGCAAAATCAGGGGCGGGTCCTCAAATCAGCCCCAGCATTTT. This gives the protein CASKIRGGSSNQPQHF.

The chain carries TRBV6-5 and TRBJ2-7, with D unclear. CDR3 length: 14 amino acids. Trimming left V 2 bases short and J 7 bases short, with 15 bases between. Germline V gene lookup returns CDR1 MNHEY and CDR2 SVGAGI. The CDR3: CASSYTDGDPEQYF. CDR3 DNA sequence: TGTGCCAGCAGTTACACAGACGGTGACCCAGAGCAGTACTTC.

Concerning this clonotype: Germline is not matched at one junction end, which may reflect a read error. The V and J genes are TRBV4-2 and TRBJ2-5, with 8 bases that match TRBD1. The CDR3 totals 16 residues. From germline, CDR1 is LGHNA and CDR2 YNFKEQ. CDR3 sequence (DNA): TGTGCAAGCAGCCAAGATAGAGGTCAGGGGGCAGAGGCTCAGTACTTC. Translating it yields CASSQDRGQGAEAQYF.

In this sample, this clonotype turned up a few times. In nucleotides, the CDR3 is TGTGCCAGCAGTTTTCCGGCCCTCTCGCAGGGAAACGAGCAGTACTTC. Translating it yields CASSFPALSQGNEQYF. J is TRBJ2-7 and V is TRBV28; D might be TRBD1 (5 bases). Looked up from germline, CDR1 is MDHEN and CDR2 is SYDVKM. The CDR3 is made up of 16 amino acids. V lost 3 bases to trimming and J lost 5 bases, with 20 bases between them.

In its sample, this clonotype was seen a few times. The chain recombines TRBV4-2 with TRBJ2-7; 8 bases agree with TRBD1. Germline CDR1 LGHNA, CDR2 YNFKEQ. J gave up 3 bases and V 4 bases, and 5 bases lay outside the gene matches. There are 14 residues in the CDR3. The CDR3 spells CASSRPGGSYEQYF. The CDR3 DNA sequence: TGTGCCAGCAGCCGCCCAGGGGGCAGCTACGAGCAGTACTTC.

V usage is TRBV6-5 and J usage is TRBJ2-7; 9 bases line up with TRBD2. The CDR3 length is 15 residues. Germline CDR1 is MNHEY and CDR2 is SVGAGI. The J segment lost 5 bases and the V segment lost 5 bases, leaving 10 bases of the junction unmatched. The CDR3 spells CASSRPGLAGHEQYF. Written as DNA, the CDR3 is TGTGCCAGCAGTCGTCCGGGACTAGCAGGTCACGAGCAGTACTTC.

This clonotype was detected a few times. This chain joins TRBV4-2 and TRBJ2-7; 7 bases align to TRBD1. CDR1 and CDR2 (germline): LGHNA, YNFKEQ. The CDR3 length is 14 residues. V was clipped by 2 bases and J by 7 bases; unmatched bases: 8. CDR3 coding DNA: TGTGCCAGCAGCCAAACAGGGGTATCGGGGGAGCAGTACTTC. Amino acid sequence: CASSQTGVSGEQYF.

The chain links TRBV3-1 to TRBJ2-3; 9 bases match TRBD1. After removal of 7 bases from V and 5 bases from J, the junction contained 10 bases not matched to a gene. The CDR3 covers 15 residues. Germline CDR1 reads LGHDT; CDR2 reads YNNKEL (reference sequence). The CDR3 DNA reads TGTGCCAGCACCCCCGGGACAGGGCTAATAGATACGCAGTATTTT. As protein: CASTPGTGLIDTQYF.

A few counts support this clonotype. The chain recombines TRBV20-1 with TRBJ2-3; 9 bases match TRBD2. With V trimmed by 5 bases and J by 6 bases, 9 bases remained unmatched. The CDR3 is 14 amino acids. Germline assignment: CDR1 DFQATT and CDR2 SNEGSKA (reference sequence). This CDR3 is CSAFTSGRGDTQYF. The DNA of the CDR3 is TGCAGTGCTTTTACTAGCGGGCGTGGGGATACGCAGTATTTT.

The chain uses TRBV27 and TRBJ2-1; D is unclear. CDR3 size: 15 residues. The V end was cut by 5 bases, the J end by 0 bases, with 11 bases between. CDR1 and CDR2 (germline): MNHEY, SMNVEV (reference sequence). CDR3 region: CASSKTAFSYNEQFF. Here the CDR3 DNA reads TGTGCCAGCAGTAAAACAGCCTTCTCCTACAATGAGCAGTTCTTC.

This chain uses TRBV6-6 with TRBJ1-5; D possibly corresponds to TRBD1 (6 bases). CDR3 length: 14 amino acids. Germline CDR1 reads MNHNY; CDR2 reads SVGAGI (reference sequence). Deletions cut 5 bases from V and 4 bases from J, with 12 bases between. CDR3 region: CASSMDSRNQPQHF. CDR3 bases: TGTGCCAGCAGTATGGACAGCCGAAATCAGCCCCAGCATTTT.

This clonotype was counted between two and nine times. This chain links TRBV2 with TRBJ1-2; no clear D gene. Germline values: CDR1 SNHLY, CDR2 FYNNEI. V lost 4 bases and J 3 bases, leaving 9 bases between the germline ends. The CDR3 covers 13 residues. CDR3 amino acids: CASSGRKDYGYTF. CDR3 DNA sequence: TGTGCCAGCAGTGGACGGAAGGACTATGGCTACACCTTC.

This chain joins TRBV12-3 or TRBV12-4 and TRBJ2-1, with 7 bases aligning to TRBD2. V was clipped by 8 bases and J by 7 bases; unmatched bases: 8. This CDR3 region has 13 residues. DNA of the CDR3: TGTGCCAGCGGGAGGGGCAGGGTGAATGAGCAGTTCTTC. This encodes CASGRGRVNEQFF.

This clonotype was detected a few times. The chain carries TRBV28 and TRBJ2-1; TRBD1 matches 8 bases. CDR1 MDHEN and CDR2 SYDVKM come from the germline V gene. Trimming at V came to 6 bases and at J to 3 bases, leaving 7 bases not matched to a gene. The length of the CDR3 is 15 residues. The CDR3, as DNA: TGTGCCAGCAGCCAGACAGGGGAGAACTACAATGAGCAGTTCTTC. Residues: CASSQTGENYNEQFF.

In this sample, this clonotype turned up once. The chain carries TRBV7-2 and TRBJ2-7; 7 bases fit TRBD1. Unmatched junction bases numbered 10, after V lost 5 bases and J lost 3 bases. Germline loops: CDR1 SGHTA, CDR2 FQGNSA. The CDR3 totals 15 residues. Here the CDR3 DNA reads TGTGCCAGCAGCGTTGGACAGGCAGACTTCTACGAGCAGTACTTC. Its protein is CASSVGQADFYEQYF. The full variable domain, completed using reference TRBV7-2 and TRBJ2-7, is GAGVSQSPSNKVTEKGKDVELRCDPISGHTALYWYRQSLGQGLEFLIYFQGNSAPDKSGLPSDRFSAERTGGSVSTLTIQRTQQEDSAVYLCASSVGQADFYEQYFGPGTRLTVT.

About this clonotype itself: Germline is not matched at one junction end, which may reflect a read error. V usage is TRBV5-1 and J usage is TRBJ1-1; D ambiguous. The CDR3 sequence is 14 residues long. Per germline, CDR1 SGHRS and CDR2 YFSETQ. The CDR3 DNA is TGCGCCAGCGGCTTAGGGCAAATGAACACTGAAGCTTTCTTT. Its protein is CASGLGQMNTEAFF.

In its sample, this clonotype was seen a few times. The chain couples TRBV7-9 to TRBJ2-7; the D gene is possibly TRBD1 (6 bases). V lost 1 base, J lost 3 bases, and 13 bases lay in between. The CDR3 length is 15 residues. Looked up from germline, CDR1 is SEHNR and CDR2 is FQNEAQ (reference sequence). As DNA, the CDR3 is TGTGCCAGCAGCTTAGTTTCAGGGGAAGTCTACGAGCAGTACTTC. It yields the protein CASSLVSGEVYEQYF.

This clonotype occurred many times. CDR3 residues: CSASVPGTDTQYF. The DNA for the CDR3 is TGCAGTGCTAGCGTACCCGGCACAGATACGCAGTATTTT. The chain combines TRBV20-1 with TRBJ2-3; D is uncertain. The CDR3 extends over 13 amino acids. The V and J ends lost 3 bases and 1 base respectively, with 8 bases between them. CDR1 DFQATT and CDR2 SNEGSKA come from the germline V gene (reference sequence).

The chain uses TRBV10-3 and TRBJ1-1; no clear D gene. Germline values: CDR1 ENHRY, CDR2 SYGVKD. The V end lost 11 bases, the J end lost 2 bases, and 15 bases lay between the germline ends. This CDR3 is 13 amino acids long. CDR3 loop: CASTPSLNTEAFF. DNA for the CDR3: TGTGCCTCGACGCCCTCGCTAAACACTGAAGCTTTCTTT.